This is a list of T cell receptor beta chains from one sample in a study of tumor-infiltrating lymphocytes in localized non-small cell lung cancer. The protocol was immunoSEQ multiplex PCR, while the TCRdb copy is restricted to in-frame clones and leaves out a portion. Of some 13,000 clones in the sample, about 70% are singletons; the top ten hold roughly 13%. Sequenced input: uninvolved lung tissue not adjacent to the tumor. These receptors were obtained from a human donor with non-small cell lung cancer. The CDR3 runs from the conserved cysteine through the conserved F or W. The order of the fields is CDR3 length, D gene, J gene, clone size, V gene, CDR3 DNA, CDR3 protein. A D gene is named only where the DNA matches it firmly. Rows give clone size only sometimes, using once, few, many, or a class for an expanded clone.

14 - TRBJ2-7 - TRBV11-3 TGTGCCAGCAGCTTACTTCCCGGTTCCTACGAGCAGTACTTC CASSLLPGSYEQYF
13 - TRBJ1-5 - TRBV27 TGTGCCAGCCGTTTGGGGTTGAATCAGCCCCAGCATTTT CASRLGLNQPQHF
15 TRBD2 TRBJ2-7 once TRBV27 TGTGCCAGCAGTCCCCAGAGGGAGGGGAGTCGGGAGCAGTACTTC CASSPQREGSREQYF
15 TRBD2 TRBJ2-1 - TRBV7-8 TGTGCCAGCAGCGCCTTTAGCGGGGGGGCAGATGAGCAGTTCTTC CASSAFSGGADEQFF
14 TRBD1 TRBJ2-5 - TRBV29-1 TGCAGCGTTGAGGGACAGGGGGTAGGGGAGACCCAGTACTTC CSVEGQGVGETQYF
14 - TRBJ1-3 - TRBV2 TGTGCCAGCAGTGACATATCCTCTGGAAACACCATATATTTT CASSDISSGNTIYF
16 - TRBJ2-1 - TRBV7-8 TGTGCCAGCAGCTTAGGGACGGGACAACTAAGCAATGAGCAGTTCTTC CASSLGTGQLSNEQFF
11 - TRBJ2-3 few TRBV10-3 TGTGCCATCAGTGAGTCAGATACGCAGTATTTT CAISESDTQYF
14 - TRBJ2-1 few TRBV5-1 TGCGCCAGCAGCTTGGGCCTAGAGCACAATGAGCAGTTCTTC CASSLGLEHNEQFF
15 TRBD1 TRBJ1-1 - TRBV6-5 TGTGCCAGCAGTTACGCCCAGGGGGCGAACACTGAAGCTTTCTTT CASSYAQGANTEAFF
17 - TRBJ2-1 - TRBV19 TGTGCCAGTAGTATCTCCGGGGGCGGCGGGAGCTACAATGAGCAGTTCTTC CASSISGGGGSYNEQFF
13 TRBD1 TRBJ1-1 few TRBV19 TGTGCCAGTGCCGGGACAGCGAACACTGAAGCTTTCTTT CASAGTANTEAFF
13 TRBD2 TRBJ2-2 - TRBV19 TGTGCCAGTACCCCCGGGGGGTTCGGGGAGCTGTTTTTT CASTPGGFGELFF
13 - TRBJ2-3 - TRBV10-3 TGTGCCATCAGGGTCCGTTTGGAAGATACGCAGTATTTT CAIRVRLEDTQYF
14 - TRBJ1-1 few TRBV15 TGTGCCACCAGCAGAGATTTCGCAGGCACTGAAGCTTTCTTT CATSRDFAGTEAFF
15 - TRBJ2-7 - TRBV7-8 TGTGCCAGCAGCTTAATCGGGACGCCGGCCGAGGAGCAGTACTTC CASSLIGTPAEEQYF
17 - TRBJ2-2 - TRBV7-2 TGTGCCAGCAGCCACCCCGTAGGGGGGGCGCATATCGGGGAGCTGTTTTTT CASSHPVGGAHIGELFF
14 TRBD1 TRBJ2-3 - TRBV7-9 TGTGCCAGCAACAAGGACAGGGGCACAGATACGCAGTATTTT CASNKDRGTDTQYF
15 - TRBJ2-7 - TRBV5-1 TGCGCCAGCAGCTTGGGACATTCGAGCTCCTACGAGCAGTACTTC CASSLGHSSSYEQYF
11 - TRBJ1-1 - TRBV6-1 TGTGCCAGCAGTTACGGGACAACAGCTTTCTTT CASSYGTTAFF
14 - TRBJ1-2 - TRBV5-1 TGCGCCAGCAGCTTGGGGCAGTTCAACTATGGCTACACCTTC CASSLGQFNYGYTF
17 TRBD1 TRBJ2-2 - TRBV19 TGTGCCAGTAGTACCCCGAGCCGAGGGACAGGTGTCGGGGAGCTGTTTTTT CASSTPSRGTGVGELFF
16 - TRBJ1-1 - TRBV7-2 TGTGCCAGCAGCTTAGCCCCCAGGGGAGTGGACACTGAAGCTTTCTTT CASSLAPRGVDTEAFF
14 TRBD2 TRBJ2-5 few TRBV2 TGTGCCAGCTACCTTGCTAGCGGGGCAGAGACCCAGTACTTC CASYLASGAETQYF
13 - TRBJ2-1 - TRBV27 TGTGCCAGTGGGTGGGAGCCATACAATGAGCAGTTCTTC CASGWEPYNEQFF
13 - TRBJ1-1 once TRBV6-5 TGTGCCAGCAGTCGCACAGAGAACACTGAAGCTTTCTTT CASSRTENTEAFF
17 - TRBJ2-1 - TRBV28 TGTGCCAGCAGTTCCCCGGGGGACCCGAGCTCCTACAATGAGCAGTTCTTC CASSSPGDPSSYNEQFF
13 - TRBJ1-6 - TRBV6-5 TGTGCCAGCAGCCGTCTGGAGAATTCACCCCTCCACTTT CASSRLENSPLHF
14 - TRBJ1-1 - TRBV2 TGTGCCAGCAATTTACAGGGAAGTTACACTGAAGCTTTCTTT CASNLQGSYTEAFF
16 - TRBJ1-1 - TRBV30 TGTGCCTGGATGTTAGGGCAAGGATTGGTGAACACTGAAGCTTTCTTT CAWMLGQGLVNTEAFF
12 - TRBJ2-1 - TRBV5-6 TGTGCCAGCAGCTTTAGTAGCGGTGGGCAGTTCTTC CASSFSSGGQFF
16 TRBD1 TRBJ2-2 few TRBV5-1 TGCGCCAGCAGCAATCAAGGGGGCGACGACACCGGGGAGCTGTTTTTT CASSNQGGDDTGELFF
15 TRBD1 TRBJ2-1 - TRBV28 TGTGCCAGCAGTTTATTCCGACAGGGGAACAATGAGCAGTTCTTC CASSLFRQGNNEQFF
15 TRBD1 TRBJ2-2 - TRBV19 TGTGCCAGTAGTCTCCGGGACAGGGAGGCCGGGGAGCTGTTTTTT CASSLRDREAGELFF
16 TRBD2 TRBJ2-1 - TRBV2 TGTGCCAGCAGTAGAGGGGTGACTAGCGGCTACAATGAGCAGTTCTTC CASSRGVTSGYNEQFF
14 TRBD2 TRBJ2-2 few TRBV29-1 TGCAGCGTTGAAGGGCGGGGGGGCACCGGGGAGCTGTTTTTT CSVEGRGGTGELFF
14 - TRBJ2-1 - TRBV11-3 TGTGCCAGCAGCTTAGGGGGGCCTAACAATGAGCAGTTCTTC CASSLGGPNNEQFF
13 - TRBJ2-3 - TRBV5-1 TGCGCCAGCAGCTTGTCTGGGGAGGATACGCAGTATTTT CASSLSGEDTQYF
15 TRBD1 TRBJ1-2 - TRBV28 TGTGCCAGCAGCAGTCCAGGGGGCGCTAACTATGGCTACACCTTC CASSSPGGANYGYTF
15 - TRBJ2-3 - TRBV19 TGTGCCAGTAGTATCTCACTAGTCTCAACAGATACGCAGTATTTT CASSISLVSTDTQYF
15 TRBD1 TRBJ2-1 - TRBV11-3 TGTGCCAGCAGCTTACAACAGGGGCCCTACAATGAGCAGTTCTTC CASSLQQGPYNEQFF
16 - TRBJ1-6 - TRBV9 TGTGCCAGCAGCGTATCGAGCAGCCCCTATAATTCACCCCTCCACTTT CASSVSSSPYNSPLHF
12 - TRBJ2-1 - TRBV23-1 TGCGCCAGCAGTCAATCGCACAATGAGCAGTTCTTC CASSQSHNEQFF
15 TRBD1 TRBJ2-7 - TRBV9 TGTGCCAGCAGCTCGGACAGGGCCTTATTCAACGAGCAGTACTTC CASSSDRALFNEQYF
15 - TRBJ2-7 - TRBV7-2 TGTGCCAGCAGCTTAGCTACAGGGACATTCGACGAGCAGTACTTC CASSLATGTFDEQYF
14 - TRBJ1-1 - TRBV28 TGTGCCAGCAGTTTTATCACGGGGGGCACTGAAGCTTTCTTT CASSFITGGTEAFF
17 TRBD2 TRBJ2-1 - TRBV5-4 TGTGCCAGCAGCTTGGCGACAGCGGGAGCCTATTACAATGAGCAGTTCTTC CASSLATAGAYYNEQFF
14 - TRBJ2-3 - TRBV19 TGTGCCAGTAGTAGTCCCAGGGGTGGGGATACGCAGTATTTT CASSSPRGGDTQYF
13 - TRBJ1-4 few TRBV29-1 TGCAGCGTTGAGGGCAGGGGAGGGGAAAAACTGTTTTTT CSVEGRGGEKLFF
14 TRBD1 TRBJ1-1 - TRBV2 TGTGCCAGCAGTGACCAGGGGGCGGGGACTGAAGCTTTCTTT CASSDQGAGTEAFF
14 - TRBJ2-5 - TRBV9 TGTGCCAGCAGCGTGGACTCGGGATGGGAGACCCAGTACTTC CASSVDSGWETQYF
13 - TRBJ2-7 - TRBV4-1 TGCGCCAGCAGCCCAAGCTCACTGGTCGAGCAGTACTTC CASSPSSLVEQYF
13 - TRBJ2-5 - TRBV10-1 TGCGCCAGCAGTGAGTACCCCCAAGAGACCCAGTACTTC CASSEYPQETQYF
14 - TRBJ1-4 - TRBV29-1 TGCAGCGTTGCAGGGTCCGGTTATAATGAAAAACTGTTTTTT CSVAGSGYNEKLFF
13 TRBD1 TRBJ2-7 - TRBV6-1 TGTGCCAGCAGTAAAACAGGGGGCTACGAGCAGTACTTC CASSKTGGYEQYF
17 - TRBJ2-3 - TRBV9 TGTGCCAGCAGCGTGGCAGGATCTATACCACCCACAGATACGCAGTATTTT CASSVAGSIPPTDTQYF
17 TRBD2 TRBJ2-5 - TRBV4-2 TGTGCCAGCAGCCAAGGGGGACTAGCGGGGGGAGGGGAGACCCAGTACTTC CASSQGGLAGGGETQYF